This record concerns one TCR beta chain sequence. The table came from immunoSEQ multiplex PCR; TCRdb's copy has only in-frame clones and leaves some out. The data contain tens of thousands of clones, more than 80% of them seen just once; the ten biggest clones take up 15% to 18%. V lost 4 bases and J lost 5; bases outside the gene matches: 9. This CDR3 has 17 residues. Per the germline V gene, CDR1 is SEHNR and CDR2 is FQNEAQ (reference sequence). The sample comes from a study of control samples from healthy donors and cancer patients. The rearrangement uses TRBV7-9 and TRBJ1-4; 11 positions agree with TRBD1. The sample consisted of blood. The clonotype was recovered from a man aged 60-69 years in good health. The CDR3, as DNA: TGTGCCAGCAGCTCAGGACAGGGGGCCAGAAGGAATGAAAAACTGTTTTTT. Translated, it gives CASSSGQGARRNEKLFF.